This T cell receptor beta chain emerged from a study of control samples from healthy donors and cancer patients. TCRdb keeps only in-frame clones here, not all; method: immunoSEQ multiplex PCR. There are roughly 76,000 clones in the sample; approximately 94% occur only once, and approximately 4.8% lies in the top ten. The CDR3 spans 19 residues. V gave up 3 bases and J gave up 10 bases; unmatched junction bases: 22. Germline V gives CDR1 SNHLY, CDR2 FYNNEI. The sample consisted of blood. V is TRBV2 and J is TRBJ2-1; 9 nucleotides line up with TRBD2. The source of this sequence is a woman aged 18-29 years in good health. In nucleotides, the CDR3 is TGTGCCAGCAGTGAGGGTGCGGTGCTGCTTGGGCGGGAGGGCCCCGAGCAGTTCTTC. This codes for CASSEGAVLLGREGPEQFF.